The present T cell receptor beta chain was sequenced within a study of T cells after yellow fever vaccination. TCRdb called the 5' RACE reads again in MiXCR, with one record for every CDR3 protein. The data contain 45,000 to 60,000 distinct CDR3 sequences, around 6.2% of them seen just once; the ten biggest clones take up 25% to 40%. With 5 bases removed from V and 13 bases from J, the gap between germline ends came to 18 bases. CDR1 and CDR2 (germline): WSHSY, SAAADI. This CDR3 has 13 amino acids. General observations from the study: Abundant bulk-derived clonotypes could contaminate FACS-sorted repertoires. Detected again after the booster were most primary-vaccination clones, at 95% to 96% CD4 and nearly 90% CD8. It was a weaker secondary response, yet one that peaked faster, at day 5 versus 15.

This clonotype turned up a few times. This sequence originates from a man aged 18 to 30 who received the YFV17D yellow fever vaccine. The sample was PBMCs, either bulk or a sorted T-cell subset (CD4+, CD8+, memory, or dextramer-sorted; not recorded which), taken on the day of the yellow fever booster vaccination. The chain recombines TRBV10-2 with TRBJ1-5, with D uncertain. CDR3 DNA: TGCGCCAGCAGTACCCTCGTGGAGTCTCCTCAGCATTTT. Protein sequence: CASSTLVESPQHF.